The clone carrying this T cell receptor beta chain is classed as large. Antigen: not known. TCRbeta CDR3 was sequenced at survey depth with template counts. Some clones are missing from TCRdb's copy, which holds only in-frame ones; the method was immunoSEQ multiplex PCR. The sample contains some 1,800 clones, roughly 76% of which appear only once. This sample is part of a study of tissue T cells after allogeneic stem cell transplantation. The germline CDR1 and CDR2 sequences are SGHKS and YYEKEE (reference sequence). Trimming took 2 bases from V and 6 from J; bases not matched to a gene: 5. The CDR3 extends over 13 amino acids. Study results and caveats: Sampling depth was limited, and the cohort was small and clinically varied.

This receptor was taken from a male patient aged 40-70 years with steroid-refractory graft-versus-host disease after an allogeneic stem cell transplant. Some T cells may be the graft donor's. The rearrangement links TRBV5-5 to TRBJ2-7; 7 bases match TRBD2. Specimen: colon tissue, collected at autopsy. CDR3 sequence (DNA): TGTGCCAGCAGCTTTGGGGAGGGGCTCGAGCAGTACTTC. Translation: CASSFGEGLEQYF. The full variable domain, rest sourced from reference TRBV5-5 and TRBJ2-7, is DAGVTQSPTHLIKTRGQQVTLRCSPISGHKSVSWYQQVLGQGPQFIFQYYEKEERGRGNFPDRFSARQFPNYSSELNVNALLLGDSALYLCASSFGEGLEQYFGPGTRLTVT.